This TCR beta chain stems from a study of sequential checkpoint blockade in melanoma. Study summary: Patients were randomized 1:1 to nivolumab-then-ipilimumab or ipilimumab-then-nivolumab first-line.

This CDR3 region has 11 residues. Germline CDR1 and CDR2: LNHDA and SQIVND (reference sequence). Between the trimmed V and J ends, which lost 7 bases and 8 bases, there was a span of 11 bases. Described treatment: randomized to nivolumab then ipilimumab (arm A) or the reverse (arm B). Patients had received no earlier DNA-damaging chemotherapy. PBMC sorting kept live CD3+CD8+ cells without CD19 or CD56. The assay was immunoSEQ multiplex PCR, and TCRdb's table has in-frame clones only and misses some. The table records roughly 20,000 clones, roughly two thirds of them present only once. The chain is built from TRBV19 and TRBJ1-2; D may be TRBD1 (6 bases). The source of this sequence is a human donor with melanoma. The starting material was CD8+ T cells sorted from blood (inferred from file names), obtained from a patient given nivolumab and ipilimumab in sequence. The CDR3 coding sequence is TGTGCCAGTAATGGGGGGGGCGGCTACACCTTC. Amino acids: CASNGGGGYTF.